One TCR beta chain is described in this entry. Germline-derived CDR1 and CDR2 are LGHDT and YNNKEL (reference sequence). V was trimmed by 6 bases and J by 4 bases, leaving 10 bases between them. The CDR3 length is 13 residues. This sample was taken from a study of blood T cell repertoires in COVID-19. Study in general: T cells, B-cell-depleted T cells, or PBMCs provided the cDNA or gDNA that served as material.

Under the authors' procedure: Estimated nucleated cell counts came from reference gene primer amplification. TCRdb's table, derived via immunoSEQ multiplex PCR, lists solely in-frame clones and lacks some. That table supplies the V and J calls and clone size; D and trimming were determined from the DNA. The data show fewer than 200,000 clones, 65% to 85% seen once. Individuals aged roughly 18 to 95 years were recruited from roughly 22 US areas. Specimen: PBMCs or T cells enriched from blood (not recorded which). The chain uses TRBV3-1 (or the pseudogene TRBV3-2) and TRBJ2-4; perhaps TRBD2 as D (7 bases). The clonotype comes from a woman aged 50 to 65 in a cohort exposed to, infected with or recovered from COVID-19 (not recorded which). The CDR3 sequence is CASSAGAKNIQYF. The CDR3, as DNA: TGTGCCAGCAGTGCGGGGGCTAAAAACATTCAGTACTTC.